The sample holds a few counts of the clone carrying this TCR beta chain. The antigen is unknown. The sample belongs to a study of T cells in localized non-small cell lung cancer. Study-level results: Overall survival was longer when the density of T cells in the blood was higher. Among the top 100 tumor clones, a median 57 appeared in adjacent lung. Exceeding tumor, uninvolved adjacent lung had the highest T cell clonality.

The table came from immunoSEQ multiplex PCR; TCRdb's copy has only in-frame clones and leaves some out. The repertoire has 1,500 to 2,000 clones, 27% of them found once; the top ten carry about 15%. The length of the CDR3 is 14 residues. Germline-derived CDR1 and CDR2 are MNHGY and SAAAGT. V was trimmed by 2 bases and J by 2 bases, leaving 9 bases between them. The TCR originated in a woman aged 35 to 75 with stage I lung adenocarcinoma. The chain recombines TRBV6-8 with TRBJ2-5; D unresolved. Source: lung tumor tissue, taken before any cancer treatment. The CDR3 loop is CASSYARRQETQYF. CDR3 DNA: TGTGCCAGCAGTTACGCCCGCAGACAAGAGACCCAGTACTTC.